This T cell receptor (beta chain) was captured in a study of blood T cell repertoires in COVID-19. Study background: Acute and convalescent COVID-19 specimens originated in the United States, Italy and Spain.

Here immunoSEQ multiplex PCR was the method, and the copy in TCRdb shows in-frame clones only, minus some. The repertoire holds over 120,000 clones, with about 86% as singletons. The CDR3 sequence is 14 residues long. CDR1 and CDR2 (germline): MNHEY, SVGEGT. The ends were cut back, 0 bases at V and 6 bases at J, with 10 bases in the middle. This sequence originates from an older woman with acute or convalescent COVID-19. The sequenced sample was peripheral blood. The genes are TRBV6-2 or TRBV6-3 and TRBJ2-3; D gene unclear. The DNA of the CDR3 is TGTGCCAGCAGTTACTCGTCCGGGTGGGATACGCAGTATTTT. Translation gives CASSYSSGWDTQYF.